The sequence of this T cell receptor beta chain was determined in a study of T-cell reconstitution after alpha-beta-depleted transplantation in children. A library of TCRbeta sequences, prepared with unique molecular identifiers, was generated. TCRdb re-called the PCR reads through MiXCR, storing one row per CDR3 protein. The sample includes some 240,000 distinct CDR3 sequences, about 9.6% of them seen just once. J gave up 3 bases and V 3 bases, and 5 bases lay outside the gene matches. CDR1 is DFQATT, CDR2 SNEGSKA, per germline (reference sequence). The CDR3 extends over 14 amino acids. This clonotype has ten or more counts.

This receptor was identified in a human donor who donated a stem cell graft to a child with SCID. Sequenced here: PBMCs from the stem cell graft donor, sampled from the stem cell graft. The chain employs TRBV20-1 and TRBJ2-3; 8 bases are shared with TRBD2. The CDR3 region is CSASPLAGTDTQYF. CDR3 sequence (DNA): TGCAGTGCTAGTCCCCTAGCGGGTACAGATACGCAGTATTTT.